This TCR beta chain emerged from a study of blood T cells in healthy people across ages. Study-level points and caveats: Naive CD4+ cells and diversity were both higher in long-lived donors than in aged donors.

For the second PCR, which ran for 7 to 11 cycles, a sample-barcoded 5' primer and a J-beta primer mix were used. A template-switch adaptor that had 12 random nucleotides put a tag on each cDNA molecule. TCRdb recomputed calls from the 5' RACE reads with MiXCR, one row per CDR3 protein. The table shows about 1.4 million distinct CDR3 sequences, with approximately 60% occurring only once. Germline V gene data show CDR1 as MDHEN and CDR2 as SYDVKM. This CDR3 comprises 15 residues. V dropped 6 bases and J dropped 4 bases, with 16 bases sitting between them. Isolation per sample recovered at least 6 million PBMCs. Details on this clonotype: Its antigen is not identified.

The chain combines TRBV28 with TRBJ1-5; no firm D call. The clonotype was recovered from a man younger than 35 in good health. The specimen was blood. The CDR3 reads CASSPGIGRNQPQHF. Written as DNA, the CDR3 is TGTGCCAGCAGCCCTGGAATTGGAAGGAATCAGCCCCAGCATTTT. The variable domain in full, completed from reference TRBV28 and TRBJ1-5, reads DVKVTQSSRYLVKRTGEKVFLECVQDMDHENMFWYRQDPGLGLRLIYFSYDVKMKEKGDIPEGYSVSREKKERFSLILESASTNQTSMYLCASSPGIGRNQPQHFGDGTRLSIL.